This TCR beta chain was recovered during a study of T-cell reconstitution after alpha-beta-depleted transplantation in children. The CDR3 has 14 residues. From germline, CDR1 is DFQATT and CDR2 SNEGSKA (reference sequence). J was trimmed by 9 bases and V by 3 bases; bases with no gene match: 7. Unique molecular identifiers tagged the TCRbeta library. MiXCR, applied by TCRdb to the PCR reads, yields one record per CDR3 protein. This table holds 500,000 or so distinct CDR3 sequences, less than 35% found once. This clonotype was seen a handful of times. The rearrangement links TRBV20-1 to TRBJ1-6; TRBD1 matches at 8 bases. The TCR sequence derives from a human donor who donated a stem cell graft to a child with aplastic anemia. The sequences come from PBMCs from the stem cell graft donor, collected from the stem cell graft. DNA for the CDR3: TGCAGTGCTAGCGACAGGGGCAGAATTTCACCCCTCCACTTT. It encodes CSASDRGRISPLHF.